What follows describes a single T cell receptor beta chain. Its antigen is unknown. Every one of the patients relapsed after autologous stem cell transplantation (brentuximab vedotin exposure was variable). The data were obtained in a study of PD-1 blockade in classical Hodgkin lymphoma. Study-wide results and caveats: Healthy donors were reported to have higher baseline TCR diversity than newly diagnosed patients. Prior to therapy, complete responders displayed diversity much like that of newly diagnosed patients.

Only in-frame clones appear in the TCRdb table, and some are missing; sequencing was by immunoSEQ multiplex PCR. The sample has 14,000 to 15,000 clones; about 86% are singletons. The source material was peripheral blood mononuclear cells (PBMCs), sampled before the second cycle of nivolumab. The sequence was obtained from a human donor with classical Hodgkin lymphoma.

The CDR3: CASSFPSGFYNEQFF. The DNA of the CDR3 is TGTGCCAGCAGCTTCCCGAGCGGATTCTACAATGAGCAGTTCTTC. The chain combines TRBV7-2 with TRBJ2-1; D may be TRBD2 (5 bases). The CDR3 has 15 amino acids. V lost 3 bases and J 3 bases, leaving 12 bases between the germline ends. Germline values: CDR1 SGHTA, CDR2 FQGNSA. Using reference TRBV7-2 and TRBJ2-1 for the parts outside the CDR3, the full variable domain is GAGVSQSPSNKVTEKGKDVELRCDPISGHTALYWYRQSLGQGLEFLIYFQGNSAPDKSGLPSDRFSAERTGGSVSTLTIQRTQQEDSAVYLCASSFPSGFYNEQFFGPGTRLTVL.